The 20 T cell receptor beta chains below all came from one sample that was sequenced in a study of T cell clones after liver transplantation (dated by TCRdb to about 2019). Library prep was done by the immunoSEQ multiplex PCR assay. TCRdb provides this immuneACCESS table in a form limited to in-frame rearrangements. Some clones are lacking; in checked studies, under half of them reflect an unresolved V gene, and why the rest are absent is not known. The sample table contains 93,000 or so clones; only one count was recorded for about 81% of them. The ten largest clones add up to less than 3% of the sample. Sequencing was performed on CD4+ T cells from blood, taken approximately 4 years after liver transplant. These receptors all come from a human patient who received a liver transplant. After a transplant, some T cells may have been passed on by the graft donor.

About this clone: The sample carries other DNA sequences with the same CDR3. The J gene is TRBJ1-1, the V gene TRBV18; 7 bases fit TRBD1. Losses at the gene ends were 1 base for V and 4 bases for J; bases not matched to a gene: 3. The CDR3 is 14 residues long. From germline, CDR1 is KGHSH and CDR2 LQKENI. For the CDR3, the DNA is TGTGCCAGCTCACCACAGGGGGCTGGCACTGAAGCTTTCTTT. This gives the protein CASSPQGAGTEAFF.

CDR3: CASSLIGRSQTSSYNEQFF. DNA of the CDR3: TGTGCCAGCAGCCTAATTGGACGTTCCCAAACAAGCTCCTACAATGAGCAGTTCTTC. The chain is built from TRBV5-4 and TRBJ2-1; no definite D call. The CDR3 has 19 residues. The germline V gene has CDR1 SGHNT and CDR2 YYREEE (reference sequence). V lost 4 bases to trimming and J lost 0 bases, with 23 bases between them. The whole variable domain, remainder taken from reference TRBV5-4 and TRBJ2-1, is ETGVTQSPTHLIKTRGQQVTLRCSSQSGHNTVSWYQQALGQGPQFIFQYYREEENGRGNFPPRFSGLQFPNYSSELNVNALELDDSALYLCASSLIGRSQTSSYNEQFFGPGTRLTVL.

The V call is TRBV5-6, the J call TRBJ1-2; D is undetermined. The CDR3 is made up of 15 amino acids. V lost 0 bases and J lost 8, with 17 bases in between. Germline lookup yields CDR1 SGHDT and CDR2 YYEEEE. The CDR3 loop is CASSLGFWQQLGYTF. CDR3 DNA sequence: TGTGCCAGCAGCTTGGGTTTCTGGCAGCAATTAGGCTACACCTTC.

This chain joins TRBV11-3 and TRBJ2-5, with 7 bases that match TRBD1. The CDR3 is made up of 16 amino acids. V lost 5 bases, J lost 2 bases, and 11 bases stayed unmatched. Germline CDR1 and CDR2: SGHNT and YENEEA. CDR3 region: CASSPGTDNFQETQYF. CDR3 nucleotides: TGTGCCAGCAGCCCAGGGACAGACAATTTTCAAGAGACCCAGTACTTC.

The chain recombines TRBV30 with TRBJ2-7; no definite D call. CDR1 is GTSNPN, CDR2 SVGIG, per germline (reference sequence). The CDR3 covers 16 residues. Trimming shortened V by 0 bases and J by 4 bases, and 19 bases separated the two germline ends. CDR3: CAWSVRSPRKLYEQYF. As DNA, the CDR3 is TGTGCCTGGAGTGTAAGGTCACCTAGAAAGTTGTACGAGCAGTACTTC.

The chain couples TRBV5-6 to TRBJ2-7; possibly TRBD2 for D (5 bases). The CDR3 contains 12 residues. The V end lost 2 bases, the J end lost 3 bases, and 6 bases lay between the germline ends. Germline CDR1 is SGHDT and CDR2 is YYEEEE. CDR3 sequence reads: CASSFRGYEQYF. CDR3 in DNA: TGTGCCAGCAGCTTCCGGGGCTACGAGCAGTACTTC.

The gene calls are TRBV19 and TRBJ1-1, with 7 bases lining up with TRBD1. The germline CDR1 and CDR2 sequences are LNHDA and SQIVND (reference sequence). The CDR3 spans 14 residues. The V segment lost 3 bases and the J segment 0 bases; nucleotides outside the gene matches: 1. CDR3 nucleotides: TGTGCCAGTAGTATGGACAGGCTGAACACTGAAGCTTTCTTT. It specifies CASSMDRLNTEAFF.

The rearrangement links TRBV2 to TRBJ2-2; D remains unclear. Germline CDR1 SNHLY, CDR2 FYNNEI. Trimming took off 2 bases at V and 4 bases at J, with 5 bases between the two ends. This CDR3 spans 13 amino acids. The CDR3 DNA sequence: TGTGCCAGCAGTGAATATTCCACCGGGGAGCTGTTTTTT. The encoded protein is CASSEYSTGELFF.

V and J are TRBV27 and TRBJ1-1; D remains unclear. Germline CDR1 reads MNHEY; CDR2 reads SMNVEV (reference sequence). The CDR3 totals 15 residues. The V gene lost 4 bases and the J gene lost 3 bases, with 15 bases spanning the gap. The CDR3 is CASSSYPRLYTEAFF. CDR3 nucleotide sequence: TGTGCCAGCAGTTCCTACCCCAGGTTATACACTGAAGCTTTCTTT.

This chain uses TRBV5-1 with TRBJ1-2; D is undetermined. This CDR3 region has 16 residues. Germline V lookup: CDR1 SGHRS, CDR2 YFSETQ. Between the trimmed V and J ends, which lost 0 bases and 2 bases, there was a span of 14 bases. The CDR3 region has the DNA TGCGCCAGCAGCTTGGGTTATGGTCGCCCGAACTATGGCTACACCTTC. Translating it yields CASSLGYGRPNYGYTF. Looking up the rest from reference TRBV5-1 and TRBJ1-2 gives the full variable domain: KAGVTQTPRYLIKTRGQQVTLSCSPISGHRSVSWYQQTPGQGLQFLFEYFSETQRNKGNFPGRFSGRQFSNSRSEMNVSTLELGDSALYLCASSLGYGRPNYGYTFGSGTRLTVV.

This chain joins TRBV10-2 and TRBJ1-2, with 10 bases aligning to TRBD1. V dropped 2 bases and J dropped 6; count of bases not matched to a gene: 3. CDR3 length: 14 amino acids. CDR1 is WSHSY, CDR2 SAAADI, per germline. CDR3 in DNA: TGCGCCAGCAGTGAGGGGGGGACAGGGGATGGCTACACCTTC. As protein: CASSEGGTGDGYTF.

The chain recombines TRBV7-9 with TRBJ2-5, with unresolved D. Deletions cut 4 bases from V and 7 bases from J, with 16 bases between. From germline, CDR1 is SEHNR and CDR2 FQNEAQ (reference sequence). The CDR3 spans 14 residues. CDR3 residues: CASSSIGLITTQYF. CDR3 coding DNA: TGTGCCAGCAGCTCAATCGGGCTCATCACGACCCAGTACTTC.

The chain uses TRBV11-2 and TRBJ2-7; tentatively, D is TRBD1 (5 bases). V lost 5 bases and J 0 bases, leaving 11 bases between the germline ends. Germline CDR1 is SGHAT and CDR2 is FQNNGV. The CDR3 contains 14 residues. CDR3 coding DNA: TGTGCCAGCAGCCAACGGCAGGGCTCCTACGAGCAGTACTTC. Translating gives CASSQRQGSYEQYF.

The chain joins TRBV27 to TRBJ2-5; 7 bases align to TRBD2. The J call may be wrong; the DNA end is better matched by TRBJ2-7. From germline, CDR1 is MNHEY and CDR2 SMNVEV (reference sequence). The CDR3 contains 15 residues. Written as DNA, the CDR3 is TGTGCCAGCAGTTTCCAGTCTAGCGGCTCCTACGAGCAGTACTTC. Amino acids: CASSFQSSGSYEQYF.

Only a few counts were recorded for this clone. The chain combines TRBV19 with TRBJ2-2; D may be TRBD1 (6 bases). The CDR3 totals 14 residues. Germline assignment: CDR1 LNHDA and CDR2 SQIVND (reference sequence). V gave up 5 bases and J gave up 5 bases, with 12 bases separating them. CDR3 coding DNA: TGTGCCAGTAGTCCCCAGGGGAAGACCGGGGAGCTGTTTTTT. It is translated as CASSPQGKTGELFF.

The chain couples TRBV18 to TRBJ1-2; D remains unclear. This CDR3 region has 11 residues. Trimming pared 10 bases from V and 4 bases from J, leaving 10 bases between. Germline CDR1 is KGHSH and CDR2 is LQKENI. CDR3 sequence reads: CATQYGYGYTF. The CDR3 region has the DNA TGTGCCACCCAGTACGGCTATGGCTACACCTTC.

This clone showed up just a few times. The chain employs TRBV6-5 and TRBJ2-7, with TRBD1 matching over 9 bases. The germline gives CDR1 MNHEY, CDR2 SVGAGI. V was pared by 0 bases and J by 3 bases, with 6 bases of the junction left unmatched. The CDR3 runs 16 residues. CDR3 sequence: CASSYSPGTGIYEQYF. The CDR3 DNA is TGTGCCAGCAGTTACTCGCCTGGGACAGGGATCTACGAGCAGTACTTC.

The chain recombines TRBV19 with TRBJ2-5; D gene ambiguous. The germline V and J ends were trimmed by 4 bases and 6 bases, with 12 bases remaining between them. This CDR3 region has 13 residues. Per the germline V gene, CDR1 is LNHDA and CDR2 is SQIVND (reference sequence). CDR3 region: CASSRPPAKTQYF. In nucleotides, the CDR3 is TGTGCCAGTAGTAGGCCCCCCGCAAAGACCCAGTACTTC.

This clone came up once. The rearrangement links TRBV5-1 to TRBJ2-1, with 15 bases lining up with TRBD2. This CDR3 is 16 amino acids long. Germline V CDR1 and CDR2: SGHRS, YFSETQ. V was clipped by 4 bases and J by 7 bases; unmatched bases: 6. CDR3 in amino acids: CASSPGTSGGPNEQFF. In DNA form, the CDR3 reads TGCGCCAGCAGCCCCGGGACTAGCGGGGGGCCAAATGAGCAGTTCTTC.

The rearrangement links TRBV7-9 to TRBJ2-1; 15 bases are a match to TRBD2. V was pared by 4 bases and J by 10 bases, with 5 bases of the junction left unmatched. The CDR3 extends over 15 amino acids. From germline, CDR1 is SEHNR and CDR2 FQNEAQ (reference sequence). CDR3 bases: TGTGCCAGCAGCTGGGGACTAGCGGGAGGCGGGGAGCAGTTCTTC. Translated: CASSWGLAGGGEQFF.